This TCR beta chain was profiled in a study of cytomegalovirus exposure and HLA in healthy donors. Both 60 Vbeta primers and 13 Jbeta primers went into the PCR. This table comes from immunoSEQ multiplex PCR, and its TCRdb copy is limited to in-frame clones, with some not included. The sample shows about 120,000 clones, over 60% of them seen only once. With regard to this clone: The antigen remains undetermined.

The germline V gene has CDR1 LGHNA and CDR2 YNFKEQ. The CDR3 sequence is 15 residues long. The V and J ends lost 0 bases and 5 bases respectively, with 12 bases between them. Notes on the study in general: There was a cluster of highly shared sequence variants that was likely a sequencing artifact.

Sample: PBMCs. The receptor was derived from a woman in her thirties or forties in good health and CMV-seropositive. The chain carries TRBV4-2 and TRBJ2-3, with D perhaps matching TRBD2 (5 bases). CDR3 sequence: CASSQDGVGRDTQYF. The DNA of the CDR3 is TGTGCCAGCAGCCAAGACGGGGTAGGGAGAGATACGCAGTATTTT.